This T cell receptor beta chain was sequenced during a study of blood T cell repertoires in COVID-19. This clone was observed a single time. Adults between about 18 and 89 years of age took part from about 24 US areas. Clinical histories supplied by participants themselves formed the basis of cohort assignment. Recovered status in Cohort 3 required two negative PCRs, clearance, or symptom resolution. This CDR3 comprises 12 residues. V was cut by 8 bases and J by 8 bases, with 15 bases left in between. Germline CDR1 reads ENHRY; CDR2 reads SYGVKD. Authors' data handling: Amplifying reference gene primers gave estimates of nucleated cell counts. Here immunoSEQ multiplex PCR was the method, and the copy in TCRdb shows in-frame clones only, minus some. From that table come the V and J calls and clone size; the DNA was used to work out D and trimming. The sample shows about 200,000 clones, approximately 84% of them seen only once.

The sequence was collected from a man in his forties or fifties who had recovered from COVID-19. This chain connects TRBV10-3 to TRBJ1-1; no clear D gene. Sequencing was done on a sample of PBMCs or T cells enriched from blood (not recorded which). The CDR3 DNA reads TGTGCCATCGGGGAGGTGCCACAAGAAGCTTTCTTT. Translating gives CAIGEVPQEAFF.